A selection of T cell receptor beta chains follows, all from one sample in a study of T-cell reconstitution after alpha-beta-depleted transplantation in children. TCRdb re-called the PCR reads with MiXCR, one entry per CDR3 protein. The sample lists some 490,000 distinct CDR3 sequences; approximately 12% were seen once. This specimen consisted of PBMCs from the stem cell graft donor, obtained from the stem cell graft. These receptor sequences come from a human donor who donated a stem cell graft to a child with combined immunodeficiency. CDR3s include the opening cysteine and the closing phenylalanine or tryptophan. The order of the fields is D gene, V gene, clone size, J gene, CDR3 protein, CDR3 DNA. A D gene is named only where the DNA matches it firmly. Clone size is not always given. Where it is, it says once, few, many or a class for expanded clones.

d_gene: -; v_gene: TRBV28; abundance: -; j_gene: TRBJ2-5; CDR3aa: CASSLSPGEYQETQYF; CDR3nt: TGTGCCAGCAGTTTATCTCCGGGGGAGTACCAAGAGACCCAGTACTTC
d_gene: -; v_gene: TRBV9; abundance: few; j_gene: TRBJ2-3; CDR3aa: CASSPGDYPDTQYF; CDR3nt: TGTGCCAGCAGCCCAGGTGATTACCCAGATACGCAGTATTTT
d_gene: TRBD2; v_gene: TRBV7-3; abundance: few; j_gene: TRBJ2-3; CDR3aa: CASSPGTSEDTQYF; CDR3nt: TGTGCCAGCAGCCCTGGGACTAGCGAAGATACGCAGTATTTT
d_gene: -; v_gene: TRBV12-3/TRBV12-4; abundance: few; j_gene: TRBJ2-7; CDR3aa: CASTDLSYEQYF; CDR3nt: TGTGCCAGCACGGACCTCTCCTACGAGCAGTACTTC
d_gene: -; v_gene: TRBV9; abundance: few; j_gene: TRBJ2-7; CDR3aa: CASSGGDPYEQYF; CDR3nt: TGTGCCAGCAGCGGCGGGGACCCCTACGAGCAGTACTTC
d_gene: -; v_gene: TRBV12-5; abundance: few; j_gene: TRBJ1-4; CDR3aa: CASGLVPAGIRQRGEKLFF; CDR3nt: TGTGCTAGTGGTTTGGTACCGGCAGGGATCCGGCAAAGAGGTGAAAAACTGTTTTTT
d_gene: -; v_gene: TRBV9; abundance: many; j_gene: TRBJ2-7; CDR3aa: CASSPRPRDYEQYF; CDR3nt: TGTGCCAGCAGCCCCCGACCACGTGACTACGAGCAGTACTTC
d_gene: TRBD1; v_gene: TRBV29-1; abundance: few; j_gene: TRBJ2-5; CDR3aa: CSVSDRAPETQYF; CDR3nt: TGCAGCGTCTCCGACAGGGCCCCAGAGACCCAGTACTTC
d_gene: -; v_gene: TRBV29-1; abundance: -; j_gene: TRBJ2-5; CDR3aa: CSVEPQGRQETQYF; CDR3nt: TGCAGCGTTGAGCCCCAGGGCCGTCAAGAGACCCAGTACTTC
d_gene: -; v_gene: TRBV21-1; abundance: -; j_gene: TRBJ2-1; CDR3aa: CASRPGDQGRPLYNEQFF; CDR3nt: TGTGCCAGCAGACCAGGTGATCAGGGGAGGCCACTTTACAATGAGCAGTTCTTC
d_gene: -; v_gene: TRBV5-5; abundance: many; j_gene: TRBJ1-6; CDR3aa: CASSVNSWTLHF; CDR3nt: TGTGCCAGCAGCGTAAATAGCTGGACCCTCCACTTT
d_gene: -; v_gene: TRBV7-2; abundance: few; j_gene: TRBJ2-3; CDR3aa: CASSLSRNTDTQYF; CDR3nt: TGTGCCAGCAGCCTTAGCCGAAACACAGATACGCAGTATTTT
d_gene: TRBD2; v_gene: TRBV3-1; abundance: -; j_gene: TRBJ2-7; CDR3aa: CASSQDPSSGRGFEQYF; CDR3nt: TGTGCCAGCAGCCAAGATCCCTCCAGCGGGCGGGGGTTCGAGCAGTACTTC
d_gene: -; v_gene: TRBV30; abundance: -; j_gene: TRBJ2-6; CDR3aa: CAWSTVTGGANVLTF; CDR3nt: TGTGCCTGGAGTACCGTGACTGGAGGGGCCAACGTCCTGACTTTC
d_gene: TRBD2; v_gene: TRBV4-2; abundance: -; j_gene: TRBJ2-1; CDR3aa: CASSQELAGYNEQFF; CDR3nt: TGTGCCAGCAGCCAGGAACTAGCGGGCTACAATGAGCAGTTCTTC
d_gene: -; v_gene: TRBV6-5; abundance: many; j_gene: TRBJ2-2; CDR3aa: CASSYLTGELFF; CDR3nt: TGTGCCAGCAGTTATTTGACCGGGGAGCTGTTTTTT
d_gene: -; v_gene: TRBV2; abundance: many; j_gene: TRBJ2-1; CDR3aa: CASRAVGGVNEQFF; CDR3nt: TGTGCCAGCAGAGCGGTCGGCGGGGTCAATGAGCAGTTCTTC
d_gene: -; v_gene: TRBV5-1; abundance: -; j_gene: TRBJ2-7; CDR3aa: CASSLDSMTASYEQYF; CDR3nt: TGCGCCAGCAGCTTGGACAGCATGACAGCGTCCTACGAGCAGTACTTC
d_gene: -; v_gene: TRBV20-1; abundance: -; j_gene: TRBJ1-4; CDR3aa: CSARIQEKLFF; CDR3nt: TGCAGTGCTAGGATACAGGAAAAACTGTTTTTT
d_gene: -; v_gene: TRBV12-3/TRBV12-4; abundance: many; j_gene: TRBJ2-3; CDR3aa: CASSLRRSRAADTQYF; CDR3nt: TGTGCCAGCAGTTTGCGGAGGTCTCGGGCGGCAGATACGCAGTATTTT
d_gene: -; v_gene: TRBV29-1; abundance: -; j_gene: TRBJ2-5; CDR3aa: CSVGPRVGPRGETQYF; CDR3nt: TGCAGCGTTGGCCCCCGGGTGGGCCCCCGGGGGGAGACCCAGTACTTC
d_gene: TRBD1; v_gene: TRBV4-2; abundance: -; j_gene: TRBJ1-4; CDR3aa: CASSQGQGKEKLFF; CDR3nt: TGTGCCAGCAGCCAAGGACAGGGTAAAGAAAAACTGTTTTTT
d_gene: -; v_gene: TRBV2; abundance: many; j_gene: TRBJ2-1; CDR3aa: CASQPSPNNEQFF; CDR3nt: TGTGCCAGCCAGCCGTCGCCCAACAATGAGCAGTTCTTC
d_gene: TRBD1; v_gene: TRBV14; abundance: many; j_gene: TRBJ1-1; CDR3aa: CASSKEGGYTEAFF; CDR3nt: TGTGCCAGCAGCAAAGAAGGGGGCTACACTGAAGCTTTCTTT
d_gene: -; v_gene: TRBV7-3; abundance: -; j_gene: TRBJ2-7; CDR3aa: CASSPAGGYYEQYF; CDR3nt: TGTGCCAGCAGCCCGGCCGGAGGGTACTACGAGCAGTACTTC
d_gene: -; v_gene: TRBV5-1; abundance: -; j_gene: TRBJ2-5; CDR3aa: CASSFVVDRSQETQYF; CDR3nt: TGCGCCAGCAGCTTCGTAGTGGATAGATCCCAAGAGACCCAGTACTTC
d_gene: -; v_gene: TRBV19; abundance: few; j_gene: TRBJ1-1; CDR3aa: CASSIGGRHTEAFF; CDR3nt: TGTGCCAGTAGTATCGGTGGCAGACACACTGAAGCTTTCTTT
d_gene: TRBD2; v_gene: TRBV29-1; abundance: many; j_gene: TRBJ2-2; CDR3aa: CSVVLAGPPNTGELFF; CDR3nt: TGCAGCGTTGTACTAGCGGGGCCACCGAACACCGGGGAGCTGTTTTTT
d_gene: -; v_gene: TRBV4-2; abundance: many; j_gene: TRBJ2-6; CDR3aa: CASSPDPHSGANVLTF; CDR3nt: TGTGCCAGCAGCCCGGACCCTCACTCTGGGGCCAACGTCCTGACTTTC
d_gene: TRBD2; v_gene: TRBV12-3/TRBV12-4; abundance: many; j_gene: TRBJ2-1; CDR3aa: CASLKGGRNEQFF; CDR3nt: TGTGCCAGCTTAAAGGGCGGGAGGAATGAGCAGTTCTTC
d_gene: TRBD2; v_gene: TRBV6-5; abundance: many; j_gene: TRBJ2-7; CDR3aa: CASSYRLAGGYEQYF; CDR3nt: TGTGCCAGCAGTTACCGTCTAGCGGGGGGGTACGAGCAGTACTTC
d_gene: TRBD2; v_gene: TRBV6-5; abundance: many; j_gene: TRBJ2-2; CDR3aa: CASSPEERGGHDGELFF; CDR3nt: TGTGCCAGCAGTCCCGAGGAGCGGGGGGGCCATGACGGGGAGCTGTTTTTT
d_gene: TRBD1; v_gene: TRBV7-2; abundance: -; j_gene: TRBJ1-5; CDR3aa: CASSPRTGDQPQHF; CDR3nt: TGTGCCAGCAGCCCAAGGACAGGGGACCAGCCCCAGCATTTT
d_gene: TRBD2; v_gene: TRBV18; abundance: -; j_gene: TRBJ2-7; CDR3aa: CASSLERGRHEQYF; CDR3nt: TGTGCCAGCTCATTGGAGCGGGGCCGGCACGAGCAGTACTTC
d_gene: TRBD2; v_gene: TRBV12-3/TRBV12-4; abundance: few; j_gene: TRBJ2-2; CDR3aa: CASVAGDTGELFF; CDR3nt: TGTGCCAGCGTAGCGGGGGACACCGGGGAGCTGTTTTTT
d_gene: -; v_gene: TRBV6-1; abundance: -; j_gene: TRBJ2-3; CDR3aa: CASSPPLGPSTDTQYF; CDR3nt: TGTGCCAGCAGCCCTCCTTTGGGGCCAAGCACAGATACGCAGTATTTT
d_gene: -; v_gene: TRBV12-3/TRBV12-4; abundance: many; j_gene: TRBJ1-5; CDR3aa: CASSFQGNQPQHF; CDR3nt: TGTGCCAGCAGTTTTCAGGGGAATCAGCCCCAGCATTTT
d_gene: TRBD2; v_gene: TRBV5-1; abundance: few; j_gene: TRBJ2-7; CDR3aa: CASSVGLSYEQYF; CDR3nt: TGCGCCAGCAGCGTGGGACTAAGCTACGAGCAGTACTTC
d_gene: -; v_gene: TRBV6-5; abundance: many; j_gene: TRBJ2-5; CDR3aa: CASSFTGRETQYF; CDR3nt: TGTGCCAGCAGTTTCACAGGGAGGGAGACCCAGTACTTC